This T cell receptor beta chain derives from a study of T cells after yellow fever vaccination. Broader study findings: Among all clonotypes, a small share was observed in both CD4 and CD8 compartments. The secondary response peaked faster, at day 5 versus 15, but was weaker. Reappearing after the booster were most of the clones from primary vaccination (roughly 96% CD4, approximately 88% CD8).

The CDR3 is 12 residues long. V shed 3 bases and J shed 0 bases, with 5 bases lying between them. From germline, CDR1 is SQVTM and CDR2 ANQGSEA. Template-switching 5'RACE yielded the TCR cDNA; a universal primer site and UMIs were added in the process. TCRdb ran MiXCR on the 5' RACE reads and lists one entry per CDR3 protein. The table lists some 420,000 distinct CDR3 sequences, around a sixth of them singletons. This clonotype was counted only a few times. Its antigen is still unknown. The source material was PBMCs, sampled before the yellow fever booster vaccination. The V and J genes are TRBV29-1 and TRBJ1-1; D ambiguous. The TCR comes from a man younger than 35 who received the YFV17D yellow fever vaccine. CDR3 nucleotides: TGCAGCGTTGAGAGAATGAACACTGAAGCTTTCTTT. Encoded protein: CSVERMNTEAFF.